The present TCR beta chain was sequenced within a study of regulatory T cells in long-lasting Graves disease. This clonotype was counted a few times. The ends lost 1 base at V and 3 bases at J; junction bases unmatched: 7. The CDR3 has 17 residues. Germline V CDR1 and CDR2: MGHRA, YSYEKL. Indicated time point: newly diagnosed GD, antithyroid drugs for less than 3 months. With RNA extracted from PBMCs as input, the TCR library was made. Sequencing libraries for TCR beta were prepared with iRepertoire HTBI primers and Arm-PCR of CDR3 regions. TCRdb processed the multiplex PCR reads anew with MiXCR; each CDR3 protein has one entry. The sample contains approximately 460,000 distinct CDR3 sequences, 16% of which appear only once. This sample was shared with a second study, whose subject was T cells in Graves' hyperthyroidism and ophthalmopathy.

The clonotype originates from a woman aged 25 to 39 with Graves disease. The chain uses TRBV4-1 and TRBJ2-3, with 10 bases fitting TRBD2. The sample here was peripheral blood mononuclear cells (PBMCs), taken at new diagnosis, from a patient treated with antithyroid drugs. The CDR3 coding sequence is TGCGCCAGCAGCCAAGGACTTAGCGGGAGGAGGACAGATACGCAGTATTTT. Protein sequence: CASSQGLSGRRTDTQYF.